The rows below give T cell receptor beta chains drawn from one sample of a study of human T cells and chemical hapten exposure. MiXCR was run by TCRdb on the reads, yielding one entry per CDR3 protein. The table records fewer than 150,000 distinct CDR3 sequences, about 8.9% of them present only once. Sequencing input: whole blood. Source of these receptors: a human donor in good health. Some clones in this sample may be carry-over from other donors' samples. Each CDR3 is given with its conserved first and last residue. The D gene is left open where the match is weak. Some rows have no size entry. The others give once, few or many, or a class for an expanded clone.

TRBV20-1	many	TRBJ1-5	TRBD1	CSAKATGISYSNQPQHF	TGCAGTGCTAAAGCGACAGGGATCTCTTATAGCAATCAGCCCCAGCATTTT
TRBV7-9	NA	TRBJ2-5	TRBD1	CASSSRQGTPETQYF	TGTGCCAGCAGCTCCCGACAGGGGACCCCAGAGACCCAGTACTTC
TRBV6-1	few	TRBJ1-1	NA	CASRDREAFF	TGTGCCAGCAGAGACAGGGAAGCTTTCTTT
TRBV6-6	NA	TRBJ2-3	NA	CASSGPTDTQYF	TGTGCCAGCAGCGGTCCCACAGATACGCAGTATTTT
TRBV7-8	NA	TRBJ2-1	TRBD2	CASSSLLAGVTNEQFF	TGTGCCAGCAGCTCACTACTAGCGGGAGTAACAAATGAGCAGTTCTTC
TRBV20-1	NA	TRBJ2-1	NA	CSVRTGGNEQFF	TGCAGTGTCCGGACGGGTGGCAATGAGCAGTTCTTC
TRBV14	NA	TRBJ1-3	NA	CASSQEARVTSGNTIYF	TGTGCCAGCAGCCAAGAAGCCAGGGTGACCTCTGGAAACACCATATATTTT
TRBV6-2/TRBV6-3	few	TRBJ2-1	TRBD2	CASSYSGRVAGSYNEQFF	TGTGCCAGCAGTTACTCCGGTAGGGTAGCGGGGAGTTACAATGAGCAGTTCTTC
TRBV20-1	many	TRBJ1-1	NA	CSASRLEGMNTEAFF	TGCAGTGCTTCTCGCCTAGAGGGGATGAACACTGAAGCTTTCTTT
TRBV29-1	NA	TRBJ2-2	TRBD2	CSAAGGAGGATGELFF	TGCAGCGCCGCGGGCGGAGCGGGGGGCGCAACCGGGGAGCTGTTTTTT
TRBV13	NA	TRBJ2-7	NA	CASSLRASEQYF	TGTGCCAGCAGCTTAAGGGCTAGCGAGCAGTACTTC
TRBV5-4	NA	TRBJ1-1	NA	CASTLWGRAGNGTEAFF	TGTGCCAGCACCCTCTGGGGTAGAGCCGGGAATGGCACTGAAGCTTTCTTT
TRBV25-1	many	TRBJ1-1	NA	CASNTGQTEAFF	TGTGCCAGCAACACGGGACAAACTGAAGCTTTCTTT
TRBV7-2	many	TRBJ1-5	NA	CASSLADSFGNQPQHF	TGTGCCAGCAGCTTAGCGGACAGCTTTGGCAATCAGCCCCAGCATTTT
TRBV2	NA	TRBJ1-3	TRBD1	CASITGETGGNTIYF	TGTGCCAGCATTACAGGGGAGACTGGCGGAAACACCATATATTTT
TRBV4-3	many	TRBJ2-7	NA	CASSQDEVSYEQYF	TGCGCCAGCAGCCAAGACGAAGTCTCCTACGAGCAGTACTTC
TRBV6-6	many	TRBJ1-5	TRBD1	CASSYGTGEQPQHF	TGTGCCAGCAGTTACGGGACAGGGGAACAGCCCCAGCATTTT
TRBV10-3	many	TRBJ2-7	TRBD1	CAISDVQGVNYEQYF	TGTGCCATCAGTGATGTACAGGGGGTAAACTACGAGCAGTACTTC
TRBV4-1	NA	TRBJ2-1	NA	CASSPPMGPYNEQFF	TGCGCCAGCAGCCCACCTATGGGCCCCTACAATGAGCAGTTCTTC
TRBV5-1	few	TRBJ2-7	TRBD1	CASSSGTEKYEQYF	TGCGCCAGCAGCTCGGGGACAGAGAAGTACGAGCAGTACTTC
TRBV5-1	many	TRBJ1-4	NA	CASSSGVPTNEKLFF	TGCGCCAGCAGCTCCGGGGTTCCAACTAATGAAAAACTGTTTTTT
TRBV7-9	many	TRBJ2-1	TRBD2	CASSFTSGDNEQFF	TGTGCCAGCTCCTTCACTAGCGGGGACAATGAGCAGTTCTTC
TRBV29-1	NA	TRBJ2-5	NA	CSVDVGVIQETQYF	TGCAGCGTTGACGTCGGCGTGATACAAGAGACCCAGTACTTC
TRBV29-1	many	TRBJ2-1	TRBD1	CSVEIPPGGAYNEQFF	TGCAGCGTTGAAATTCCCCCAGGGGGAGCCTACAATGAGCAGTTCTTC
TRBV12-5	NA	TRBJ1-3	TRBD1	CASASQGFSGNTIYF	TGTGCTAGTGCCTCACAGGGGTTCTCTGGAAACACCATATATTTT
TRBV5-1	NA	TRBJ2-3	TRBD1	CASSAQGVGTDTQYF	TGCGCCAGCAGCGCACAGGGGGTCGGCACAGATACGCAGTATTTT
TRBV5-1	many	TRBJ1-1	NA	CASSSYLRENTEAFF	TGCGCCAGCAGCTCCTACCTCAGGGAAAACACTGAAGCTTTCTTT
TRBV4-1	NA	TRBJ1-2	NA	CASSQDPGALYGYTF	TGCGCCAGCAGCCAAGATCCAGGGGCTTTATATGGCTACACCTTC
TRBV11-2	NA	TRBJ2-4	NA	CASSLEVGGGDIQYF	TGTGCCAGCAGCTTAGAAGTTGGAGGAGGGGACATTCAGTACTTC
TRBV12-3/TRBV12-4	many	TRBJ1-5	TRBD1	CASSLTGTNQPQHF	TGTGCCAGCAGCTTGACAGGGACCAATCAGCCCCAGCATTTT
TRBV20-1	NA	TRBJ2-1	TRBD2	CSAIVSGRVSNEQFF	TGCAGTGCTATCGTAAGCGGGAGAGTGAGCAATGAGCAGTTCTTC
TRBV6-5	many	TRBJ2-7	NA	CASRILAIGAYEQYF	TGTGCCAGCAGGATTCTAGCGATCGGGGCCTACGAGCAGTACTTC
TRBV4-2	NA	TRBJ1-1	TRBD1	CASSQDTGVDTEAFF	TGTGCCAGCAGCCAAGATACAGGGGTTGACACTGAAGCTTTCTTT
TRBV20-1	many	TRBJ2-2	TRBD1	CSARSWSGGTGELFF	TGCAGTGCTAGAAGCTGGTCAGGGGGCACCGGGGAGCTGTTTTTT
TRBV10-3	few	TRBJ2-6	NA	CAISEATAGSRANVLTF	TGTGCCATCAGTGAGGCGACGGCCGGGTCGCGGGCCAACGTCCTGACTTTC
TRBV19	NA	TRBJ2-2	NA	CASSIEGTVAGELFF	TGTGCCAGTAGTATCGAGGGGACTGTCGCCGGGGAGCTGTTTTTT
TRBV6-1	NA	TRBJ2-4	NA	CASSGNSLAKNIQYF	TGTGCCAGCAGTGGCAACAGCTTAGCCAAAAACATTCAGTACTTC
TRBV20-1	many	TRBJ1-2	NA	CSASGGNGYTF	TGCAGTGCTAGTGGGGGAAATGGCTACACCTTC
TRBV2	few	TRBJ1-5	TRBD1	CASSDRGLPIYSNQPQHF	TGTGCCAGCAGCGACAGGGGGCTCCCGATCTATAGCAATCAGCCCCAGCATTTT
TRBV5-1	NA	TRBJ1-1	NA	CASSFEGSNTEAFF	TGCGCCAGCAGCTTTGAGGGCTCGAACACTGAAGCTTTCTTT
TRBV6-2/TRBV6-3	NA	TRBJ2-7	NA	CASSYSIWEGAYEQYF	TGTGCCAGCAGTTACTCGATATGGGAAGGGGCCTACGAGCAGTACTTC